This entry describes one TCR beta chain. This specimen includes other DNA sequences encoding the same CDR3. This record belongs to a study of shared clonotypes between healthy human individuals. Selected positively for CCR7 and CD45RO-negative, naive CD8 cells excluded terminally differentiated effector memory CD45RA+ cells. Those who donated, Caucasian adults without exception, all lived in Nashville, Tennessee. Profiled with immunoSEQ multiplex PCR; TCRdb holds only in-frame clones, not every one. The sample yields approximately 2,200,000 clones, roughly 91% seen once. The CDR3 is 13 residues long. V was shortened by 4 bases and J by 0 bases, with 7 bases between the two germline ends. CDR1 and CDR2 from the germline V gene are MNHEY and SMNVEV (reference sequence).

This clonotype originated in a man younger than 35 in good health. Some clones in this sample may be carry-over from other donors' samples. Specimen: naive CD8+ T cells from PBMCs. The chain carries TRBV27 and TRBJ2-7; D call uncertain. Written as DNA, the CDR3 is TGTGCCAGCAGTTGGTCCGCCTCCTACGAGCAGTACTTC. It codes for CASSWSASYEQYF.